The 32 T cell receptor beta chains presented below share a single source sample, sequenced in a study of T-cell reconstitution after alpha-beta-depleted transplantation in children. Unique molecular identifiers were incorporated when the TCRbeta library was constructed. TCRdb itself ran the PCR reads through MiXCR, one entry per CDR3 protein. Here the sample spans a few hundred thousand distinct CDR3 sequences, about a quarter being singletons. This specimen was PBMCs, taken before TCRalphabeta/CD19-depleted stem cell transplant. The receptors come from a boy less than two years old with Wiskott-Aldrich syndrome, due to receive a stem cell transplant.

The CDR3 bases are TGTGCCAGCAGCGAGCTAGCGGGACCCCGCACAGATACGCAGTATTTT. It codes for CASSELAGPRTDTQYF. The chain carries TRBV5-4 and TRBJ2-3, with 9 bases that match TRBD2. Germline V gene sequence: CDR1 SGHNT, CDR2 YYREEE (reference sequence). The CDR3 has 16 residues. V gave up 4 bases and J gave up 1 base; unmatched junction bases: 7.

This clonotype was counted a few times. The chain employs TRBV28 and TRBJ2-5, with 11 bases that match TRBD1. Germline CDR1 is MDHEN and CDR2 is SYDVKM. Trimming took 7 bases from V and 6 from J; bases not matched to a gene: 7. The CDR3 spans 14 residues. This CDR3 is CASTWDRGIKTQYF. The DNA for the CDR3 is TGTGCCAGCACCTGGGACAGGGGGATAAAGACCCAGTACTTC.

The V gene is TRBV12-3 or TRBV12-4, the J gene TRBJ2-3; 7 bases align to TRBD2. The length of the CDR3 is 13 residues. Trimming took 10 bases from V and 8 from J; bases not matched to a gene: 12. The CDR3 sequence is CANGLGGFGTQYF. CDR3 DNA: TGTGCCAACGGACTAGGAGGGTTTGGTACGCAGTATTTT.

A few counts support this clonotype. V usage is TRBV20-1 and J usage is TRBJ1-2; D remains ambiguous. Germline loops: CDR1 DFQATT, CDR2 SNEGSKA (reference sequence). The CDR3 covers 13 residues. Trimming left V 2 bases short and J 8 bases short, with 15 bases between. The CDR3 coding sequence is TGCAGTGCTAGACAGGCGGGGAATTACGGCTACACCTTC. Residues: CSARQAGNYGYTF.

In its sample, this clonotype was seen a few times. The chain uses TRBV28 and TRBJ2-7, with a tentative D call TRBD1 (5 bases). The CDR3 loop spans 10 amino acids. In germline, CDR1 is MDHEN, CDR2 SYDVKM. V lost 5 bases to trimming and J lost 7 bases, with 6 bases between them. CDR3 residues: CASSRTEQYF. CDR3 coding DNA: TGTGCCAGCAGTCGGACAGAGCAGTACTTC.

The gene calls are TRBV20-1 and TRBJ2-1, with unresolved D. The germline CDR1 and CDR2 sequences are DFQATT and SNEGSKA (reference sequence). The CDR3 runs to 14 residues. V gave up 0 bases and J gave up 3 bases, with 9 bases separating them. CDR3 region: CSARDFTRYNEQFF. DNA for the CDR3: TGCAGTGCTAGAGATTTTACCCGCTACAATGAGCAGTTCTTC.

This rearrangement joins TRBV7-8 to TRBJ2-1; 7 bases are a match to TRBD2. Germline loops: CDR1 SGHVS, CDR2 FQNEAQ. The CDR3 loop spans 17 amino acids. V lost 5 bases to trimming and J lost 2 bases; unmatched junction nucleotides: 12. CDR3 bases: TGTGCCAGCAGCAAAGGATACCGCGGGAGAACCTACAATGAGCAGTTCTTC. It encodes CASSKGYRGRTYNEQFF.

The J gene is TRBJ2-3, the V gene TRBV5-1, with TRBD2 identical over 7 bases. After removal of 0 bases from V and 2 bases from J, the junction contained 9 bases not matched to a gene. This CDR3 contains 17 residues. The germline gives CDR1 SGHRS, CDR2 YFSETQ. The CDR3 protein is CASSLALGGRATDTQYF. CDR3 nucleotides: TGCGCCAGCAGCTTGGCCCTTGGGGGGAGGGCCACAGATACGCAGTATTTT. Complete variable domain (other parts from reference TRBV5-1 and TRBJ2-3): KAGVTQTPRYLIKTRGQQVTLSCSPISGHRSVSWYQQTPGQGLQFLFEYFSETQRNKGNFPGRFSGRQFSNSRSEMNVSTLELGDSALYLCASSLALGGRATDTQYFGPGTRLTVL.

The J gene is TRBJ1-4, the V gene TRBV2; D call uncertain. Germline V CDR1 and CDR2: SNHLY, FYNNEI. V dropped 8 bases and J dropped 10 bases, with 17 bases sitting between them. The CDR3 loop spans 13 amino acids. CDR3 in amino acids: CASGVMEGGKLFF. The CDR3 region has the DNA TGTGCCAGCGGGGTTATGGAAGGTGGAAAACTGTTTTTT.

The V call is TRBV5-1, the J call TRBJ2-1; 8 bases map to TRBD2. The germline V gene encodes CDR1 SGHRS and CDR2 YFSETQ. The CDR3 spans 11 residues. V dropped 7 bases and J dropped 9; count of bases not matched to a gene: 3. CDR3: CASALAGEQFF. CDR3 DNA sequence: TGCGCCAGCGCCCTAGCGGGTGAGCAGTTCTTC. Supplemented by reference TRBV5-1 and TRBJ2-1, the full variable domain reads KAGVTQTPRYLIKTRGQQVTLSCSPISGHRSVSWYQQTPGQGLQFLFEYFSETQRNKGNFPGRFSGRQFSNSRSEMNVSTLELGDSALYLCASALAGEQFFGPGTRLTVL.

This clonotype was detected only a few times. CDR3 bases: TGTGCCAGCAGTATGCTAGCGGGAGTAACCGGGGAGCTGTTTTTT. Its protein is CASSMLAGVTGELFF. This chain links TRBV6-2 or TRBV6-3 with TRBJ2-2; 10 bases align to TRBD2. V lost 5 bases to trimming and J lost 5 bases; unmatched junction nucleotides: 5. The CDR3 consists of 15 residues. CDR1 and CDR2 from the germline V gene are MNHEY and SVGEGT.

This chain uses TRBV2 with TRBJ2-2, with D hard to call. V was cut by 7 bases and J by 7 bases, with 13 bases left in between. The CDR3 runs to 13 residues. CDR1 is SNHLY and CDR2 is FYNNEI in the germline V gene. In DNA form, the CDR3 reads TGTGCCAGCACCAAAATATATGTCGGGGAGCTGTTTTTT. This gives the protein CASTKIYVGELFF.

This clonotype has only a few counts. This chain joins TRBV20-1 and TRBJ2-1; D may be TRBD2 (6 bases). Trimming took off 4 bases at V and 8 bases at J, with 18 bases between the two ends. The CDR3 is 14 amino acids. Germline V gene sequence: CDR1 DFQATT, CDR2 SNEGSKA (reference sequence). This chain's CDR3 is CSATSDLAIYEQFF. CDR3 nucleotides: TGCAGTGCTACATCGGATCTAGCGATCTATGAGCAGTTCTTC.

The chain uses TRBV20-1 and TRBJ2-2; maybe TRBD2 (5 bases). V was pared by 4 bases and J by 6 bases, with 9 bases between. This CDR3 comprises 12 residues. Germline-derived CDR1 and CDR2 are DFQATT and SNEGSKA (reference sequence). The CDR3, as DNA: TGCAGTGCTACCGAGGGCCCCGGGGAGCTGTTTTTT. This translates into CSATEGPGELFF.

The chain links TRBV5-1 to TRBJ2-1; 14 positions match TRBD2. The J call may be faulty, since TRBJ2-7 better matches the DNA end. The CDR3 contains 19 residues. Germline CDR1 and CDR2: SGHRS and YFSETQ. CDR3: CASSFFGTSGRPPTNEQYF. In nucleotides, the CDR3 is TGCGCCAGCAGCTTCTTCGGGACTAGCGGGAGACCCCCCACCAATGAGCAGTACTTC.

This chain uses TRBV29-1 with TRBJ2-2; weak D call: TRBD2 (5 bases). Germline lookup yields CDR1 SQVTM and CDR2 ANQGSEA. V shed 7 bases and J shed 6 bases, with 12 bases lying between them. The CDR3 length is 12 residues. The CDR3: CSARGPPGELFF. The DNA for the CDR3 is TGCAGCGCCCGGGGTCCGCCCGGGGAGCTGTTTTTT.

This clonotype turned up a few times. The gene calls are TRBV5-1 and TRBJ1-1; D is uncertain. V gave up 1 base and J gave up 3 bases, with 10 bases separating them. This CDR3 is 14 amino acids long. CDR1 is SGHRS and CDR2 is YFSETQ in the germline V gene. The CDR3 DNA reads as TGCGCCAGCAGCTTGATGAGTGGGGACACTGAAGCTTTCTTT. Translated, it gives CASSLMSGDTEAFF.

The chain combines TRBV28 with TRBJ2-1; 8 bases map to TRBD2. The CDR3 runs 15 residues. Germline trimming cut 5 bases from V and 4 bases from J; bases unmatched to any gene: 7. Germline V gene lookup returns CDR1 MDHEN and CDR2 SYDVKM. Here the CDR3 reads CASSANSGVYNEQFF. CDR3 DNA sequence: TGTGCCAGCAGTGCCAATAGCGGGGTTTACAATGAGCAGTTCTTC.

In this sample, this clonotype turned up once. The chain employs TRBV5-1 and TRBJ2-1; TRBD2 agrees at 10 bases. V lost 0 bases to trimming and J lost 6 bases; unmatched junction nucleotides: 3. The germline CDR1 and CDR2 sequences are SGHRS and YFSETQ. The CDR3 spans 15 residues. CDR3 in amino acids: CASSLGGTSVNEQFF. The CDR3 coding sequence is TGCGCCAGCAGCTTGGGCGGGACTAGCGTCAATGAGCAGTTCTTC.

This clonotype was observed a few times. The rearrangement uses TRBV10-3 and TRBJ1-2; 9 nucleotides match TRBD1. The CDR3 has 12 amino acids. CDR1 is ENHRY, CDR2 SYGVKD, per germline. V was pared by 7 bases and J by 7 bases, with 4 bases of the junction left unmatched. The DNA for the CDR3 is TGTGCCATCATGAAGACAGGGGGTGGCTACACCTTC. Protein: CAIMKTGGGYTF.

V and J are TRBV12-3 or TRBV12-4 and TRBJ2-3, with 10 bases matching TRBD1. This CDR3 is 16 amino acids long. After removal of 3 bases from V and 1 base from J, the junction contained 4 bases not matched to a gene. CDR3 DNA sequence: TGTGCCAGCAGTTTCGGGACAGGGGCCCGCACAGATACGCAGTATTTT. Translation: CASSFGTGARTDTQYF.

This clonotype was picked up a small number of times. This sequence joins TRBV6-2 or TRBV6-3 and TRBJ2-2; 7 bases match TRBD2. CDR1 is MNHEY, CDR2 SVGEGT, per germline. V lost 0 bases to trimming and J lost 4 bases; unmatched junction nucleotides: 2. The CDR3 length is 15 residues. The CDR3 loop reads CASSYSSGPTGELFF. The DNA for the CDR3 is TGTGCCAGCAGTTACTCTAGCGGGCCCACCGGGGAGCTGTTTTTT.

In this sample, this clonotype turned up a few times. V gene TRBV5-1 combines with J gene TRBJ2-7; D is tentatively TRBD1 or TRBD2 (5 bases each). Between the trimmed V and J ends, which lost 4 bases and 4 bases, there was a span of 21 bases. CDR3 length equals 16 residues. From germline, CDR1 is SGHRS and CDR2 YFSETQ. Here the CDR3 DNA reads TGCGCCAGCAGCCGGGGCTCGGACTCGGCCTATTACGAGCAGTACTTC. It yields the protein CASSRGSDSAYYEQYF.

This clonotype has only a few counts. The DNA of the CDR3 is TGCGCCAGCAGCAGGGGGCAAAGCGGGGAGCTGTTTTTT. Translating gives CASSRGQSGELFF. This sequence joins TRBV5-1 and TRBJ2-2; TRBD1 matches 7 bases. The CDR3 extends over 13 amino acids. Trimming took 4 bases from V and 7 from J; bases not matched to a gene: 4. Germline V CDR1 and CDR2: SGHRS, YFSETQ.

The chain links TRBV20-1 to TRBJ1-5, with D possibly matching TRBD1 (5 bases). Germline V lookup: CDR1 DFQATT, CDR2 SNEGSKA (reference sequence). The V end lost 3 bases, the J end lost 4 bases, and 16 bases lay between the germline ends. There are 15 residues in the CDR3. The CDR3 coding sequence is TGCAGTGCTAGTAGTAGTTGGGGCGAGAATCAGCCCCAGCATTTT. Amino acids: CSASSSWGENQPQHF.

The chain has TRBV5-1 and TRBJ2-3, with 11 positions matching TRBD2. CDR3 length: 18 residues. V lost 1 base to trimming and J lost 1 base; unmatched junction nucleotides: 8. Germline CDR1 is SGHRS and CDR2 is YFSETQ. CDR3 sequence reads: CASSLLAGGPFGTDTQYF. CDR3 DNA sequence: TGCGCCAGCAGCTTGTTAGCGGGAGGGCCGTTTGGCACAGATACGCAGTATTTT.

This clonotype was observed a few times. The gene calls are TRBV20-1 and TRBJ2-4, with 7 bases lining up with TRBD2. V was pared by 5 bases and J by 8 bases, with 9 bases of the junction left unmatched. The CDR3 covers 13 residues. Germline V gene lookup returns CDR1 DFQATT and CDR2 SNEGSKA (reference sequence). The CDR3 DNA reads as TGCAGTGCTCGTCTACTAGCGATCGACATTCAGTACTTC. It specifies CSARLLAIDIQYF.

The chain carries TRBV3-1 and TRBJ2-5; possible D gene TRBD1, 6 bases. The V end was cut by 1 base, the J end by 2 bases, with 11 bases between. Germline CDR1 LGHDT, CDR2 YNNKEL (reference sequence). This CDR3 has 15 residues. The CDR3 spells CASSQVSRGQETQYF. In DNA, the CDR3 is TGTGCCAGCAGCCAAGTCTCGAGGGGGCAAGAGACCCAGTACTTC.

The CDR3 loop reads CASRRQSLAGELFF. CDR3 bases: TGTGCCAGTAGGCGACAGTCCCTGGCCGGGGAGCTGTTTTTT. The chain has TRBV19 and TRBJ2-2; tentative D call: TRBD1 (5 bases). CDR1 is LNHDA, CDR2 SQIVND, per germline (reference sequence). CDR3 size: 14 residues. V was cut by 6 bases and J by 6 bases, with 14 bases left in between. The whole variable domain, filled in from reference TRBV19 and TRBJ2-2, reads DGGITQSPKYLFRKEGQNVTLSCEQNLNHDAMYWYRQDPGQGLRLIYYSQIVNDFQKGDIAEGYSVSREKKESFPLTVTSAQKNPTAFYLCASRRQSLAGELFFGEGSRLTVL.

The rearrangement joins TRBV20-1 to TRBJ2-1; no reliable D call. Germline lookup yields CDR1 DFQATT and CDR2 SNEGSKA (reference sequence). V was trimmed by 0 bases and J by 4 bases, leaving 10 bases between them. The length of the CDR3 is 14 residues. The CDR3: CSARDTGRYNEQFF. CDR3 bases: TGCAGTGCTAGAGATACCGGACGGTACAATGAGCAGTTCTTC.

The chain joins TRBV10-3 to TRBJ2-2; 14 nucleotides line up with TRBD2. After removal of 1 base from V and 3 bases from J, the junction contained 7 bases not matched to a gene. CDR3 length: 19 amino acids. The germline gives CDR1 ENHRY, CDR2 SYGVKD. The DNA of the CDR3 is TGTGCCATCAGTGAGTGGGGGACTAGCGGGAGTTGGGACACCGGGGAGCTGTTTTTT. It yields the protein CAISEWGTSGSWDTGELFF.

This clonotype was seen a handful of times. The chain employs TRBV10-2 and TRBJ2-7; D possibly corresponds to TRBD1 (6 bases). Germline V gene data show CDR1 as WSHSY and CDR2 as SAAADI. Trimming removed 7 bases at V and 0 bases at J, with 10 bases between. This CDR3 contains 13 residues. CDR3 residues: CASTQGSSYEQYF. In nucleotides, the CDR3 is TGCGCCAGCACACAGGGAAGCTCCTACGAGCAGTACTTC.